This TCR beta chain appears in the sequencing data of a study of OX40 agonist ivuxolimab in advanced cancers. The length of the CDR3 is 13 residues. CDR1 SNHLY and CDR2 FYNNEI come from the germline V gene. Trimming left V 6 bases short and J 6 bases short, with 12 bases between. Patients were ineligible given autoimmune disease history or systemic immunosuppression. The sampling schedule covered blood at baseline, cycle 4 day 1, and cycle 7 day 1. Profiling relied on immunoSEQ multiplex PCR, and the TCRdb table lists in-frame clones only, not all of them. The sample has 30,000 to 40,000 clones, about 84% seen once.

The sample consisted of CD4+ or CD8+ T cells sorted from blood, taken in a trial of the OX40 agonist ivuxolimab. The chain has TRBV2 and TRBJ2-1; either TRBD1 or TRBD2 may fit D (5 bases each). This TCR was sampled from an adult with an advanced solid tumor such as melanoma, head and neck, liver or kidney cancer. The CDR3 sequence is CASSGALSNEQFF. The DNA of the CDR3 is TGTGCCAGCAGCGGGGCCCTGAGCAATGAGCAGTTCTTC.